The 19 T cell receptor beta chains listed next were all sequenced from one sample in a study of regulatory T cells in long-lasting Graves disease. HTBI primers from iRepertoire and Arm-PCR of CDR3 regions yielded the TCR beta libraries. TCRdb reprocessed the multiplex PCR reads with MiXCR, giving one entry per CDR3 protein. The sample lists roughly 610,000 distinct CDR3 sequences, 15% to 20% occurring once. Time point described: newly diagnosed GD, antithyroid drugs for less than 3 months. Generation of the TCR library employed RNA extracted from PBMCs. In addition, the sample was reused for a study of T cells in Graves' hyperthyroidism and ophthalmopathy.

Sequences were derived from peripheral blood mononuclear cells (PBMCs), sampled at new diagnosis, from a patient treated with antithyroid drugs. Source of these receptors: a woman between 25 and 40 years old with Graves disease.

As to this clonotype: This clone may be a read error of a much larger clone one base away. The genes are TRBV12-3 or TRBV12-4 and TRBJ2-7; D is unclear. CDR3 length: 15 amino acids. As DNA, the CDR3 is TGTGCCAGCAGTTACTCGGGTTTTGGGTCCTACGAGCACTACTTC. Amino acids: CASSYSGFGSYEHYF.

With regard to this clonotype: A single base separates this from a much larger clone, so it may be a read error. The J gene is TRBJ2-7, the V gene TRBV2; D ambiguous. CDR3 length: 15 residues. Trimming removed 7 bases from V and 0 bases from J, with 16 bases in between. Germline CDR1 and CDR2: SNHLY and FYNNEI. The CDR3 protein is CASTLQKRDSYEQYF. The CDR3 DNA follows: TGTGCCAGCACCCTCCAGAAAAGAGACTCCTACGAGCAGTACTTC. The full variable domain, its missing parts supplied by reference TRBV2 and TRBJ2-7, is EPEVTQTPSHQVTQMGQEVILRCVPISNHLYFYWYRQILGQKVEFLVSFYNNEISEKSEIFDDQFSVERPDGSNFTLKIRSTKLEDSAMYFCASTLQKRDSYEQYFGPGTRLTVT.

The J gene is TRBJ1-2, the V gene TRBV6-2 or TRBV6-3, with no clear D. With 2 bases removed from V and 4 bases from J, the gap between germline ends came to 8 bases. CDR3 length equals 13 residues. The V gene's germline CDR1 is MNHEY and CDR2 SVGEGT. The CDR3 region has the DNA TGTGCCAGCAGTTACAAGGGCGGCTATGGCTACACCTTC. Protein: CASSYKGGYGYTF.

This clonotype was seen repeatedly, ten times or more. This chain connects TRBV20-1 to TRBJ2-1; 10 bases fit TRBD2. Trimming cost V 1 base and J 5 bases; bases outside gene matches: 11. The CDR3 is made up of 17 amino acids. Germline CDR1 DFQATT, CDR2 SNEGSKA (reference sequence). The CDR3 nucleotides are TGCAGTGCTAGAGGGGCTCGGGCTAGCGGGAGCAACAATGAGCAGTTCTTC. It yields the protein CSARGARASGSNNEQFF.

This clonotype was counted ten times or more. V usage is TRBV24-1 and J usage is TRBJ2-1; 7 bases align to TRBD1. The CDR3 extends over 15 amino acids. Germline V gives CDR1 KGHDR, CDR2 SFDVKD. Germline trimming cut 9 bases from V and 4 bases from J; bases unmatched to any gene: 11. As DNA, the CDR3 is TGTGCCACCGGGAGTACAGGGGTGGGTTACAATGAGCAGTTCTTC. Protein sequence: CATGSTGVGYNEQFF.

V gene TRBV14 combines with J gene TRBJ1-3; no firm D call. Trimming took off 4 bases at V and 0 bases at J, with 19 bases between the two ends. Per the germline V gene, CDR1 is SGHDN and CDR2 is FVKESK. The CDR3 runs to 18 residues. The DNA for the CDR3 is TGTGCCAGCAGCCGACTCACAATCCCGGGATACTCTGGAAACACCATATATTTT. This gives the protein CASSRLTIPGYSGNTIYF. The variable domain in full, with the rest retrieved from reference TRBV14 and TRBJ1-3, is EAGVTQFPSHSVIEKGQTVTLRCDPISGHDNLYWYRRVMGKEIKFLLHFVKESKQDESGMPNNRFLAERTGGTYSTLKVQPAELEDSGVYFCASSRLTIPGYSGNTIYFGEGSWLTVV.

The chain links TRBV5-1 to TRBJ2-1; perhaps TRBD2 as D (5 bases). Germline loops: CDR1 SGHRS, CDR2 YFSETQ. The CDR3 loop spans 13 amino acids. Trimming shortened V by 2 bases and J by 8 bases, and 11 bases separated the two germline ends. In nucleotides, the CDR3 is TGCGCCAGCAGCTTAGCGGTCCCCCATGAGCAGTTCTTC. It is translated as CASSLAVPHEQFF.

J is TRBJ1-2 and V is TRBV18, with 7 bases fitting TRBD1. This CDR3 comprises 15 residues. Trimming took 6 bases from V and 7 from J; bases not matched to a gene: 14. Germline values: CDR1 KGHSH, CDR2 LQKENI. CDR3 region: CASSREGAFSIGYTF. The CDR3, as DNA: TGTGCCAGCTCTCGAGAGGGGGCATTCTCGATTGGCTACACCTTC.

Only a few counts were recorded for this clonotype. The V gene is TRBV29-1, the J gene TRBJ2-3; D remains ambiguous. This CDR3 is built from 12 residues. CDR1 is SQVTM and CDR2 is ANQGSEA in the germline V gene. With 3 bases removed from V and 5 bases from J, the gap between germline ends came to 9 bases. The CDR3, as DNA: TGCAGCGTTGACAATGTAGGAGATACGCAGTATTTT. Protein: CSVDNVGDTQYF.

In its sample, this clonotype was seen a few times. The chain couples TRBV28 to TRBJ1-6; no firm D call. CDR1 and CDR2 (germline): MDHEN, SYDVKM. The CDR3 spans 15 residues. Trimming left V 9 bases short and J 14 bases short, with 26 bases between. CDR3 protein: CASSLSVGSGISLHF. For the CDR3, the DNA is TGTGCCAGTTCATTATCTGTAGGGTCGGGCATTTCCCTCCACTTT.

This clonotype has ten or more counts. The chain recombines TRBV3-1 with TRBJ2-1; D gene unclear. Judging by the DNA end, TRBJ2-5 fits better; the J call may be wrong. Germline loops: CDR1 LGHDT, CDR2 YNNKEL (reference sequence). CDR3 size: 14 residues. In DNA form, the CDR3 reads TGTGCCAGCAGCCAGCGCCTGGGGCAAGAGACCCAGTACTTC. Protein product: CASSQRLGQETQYF.

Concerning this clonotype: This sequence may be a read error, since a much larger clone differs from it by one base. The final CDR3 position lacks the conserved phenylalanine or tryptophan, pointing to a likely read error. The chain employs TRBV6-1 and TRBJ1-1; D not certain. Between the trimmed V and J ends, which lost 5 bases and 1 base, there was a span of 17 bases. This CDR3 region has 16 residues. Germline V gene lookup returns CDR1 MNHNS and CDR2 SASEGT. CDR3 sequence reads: CASSSGLTRGNTEAFS. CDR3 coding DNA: TGTGCCAGCAGTAGCGGACTCACACGAGGGAACACTGAAGCTTTCTCT.

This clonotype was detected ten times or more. Written as DNA, the CDR3 is TGTGCCAGCACGGATTGGCCCAGGTTGAGGGGAATGAACACTGAAGCTTTCTTT. Translation gives CASTDWPRLRGMNTEAFF. This chain connects TRBV6-1 to TRBJ1-1; TRBD1 might be the D (5 bases). Trimming shortened V by 7 bases and J by 0 bases, and 24 bases separated the two germline ends. The CDR3 consists of 18 residues. CDR1 MNHNS and CDR2 SASEGT come from the germline V gene.

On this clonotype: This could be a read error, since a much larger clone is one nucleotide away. The CDR3 coding sequence is TGTGCCAGCAGCTCGGCGGGTGGCGGGCACTACTACGAGCAGTACTTC. Amino acids: CASSSAGGGHYYEQYF. The chain has TRBV7-9 and TRBJ2-7; the D gene is possibly TRBD2 (5 bases). Looked up from germline, CDR1 is SEHNR and CDR2 is FQNEAQ (reference sequence). The CDR3 sequence is 16 residues long. Trimming pared 4 bases from V and 3 bases from J, leaving 19 bases between. Filled out from reference TRBV7-9 and TRBJ2-7, the complete variable domain reads DTGVSQNPRHKITKRGQNVTFRCDPISEHNRLYWYRQTLGQGPEFLTYFQNEAQLEKSRLLSDRFSAERPKGSFSTLEIQRTEQGDSAMYLCASSSAGGGHYYEQYFGPGTRLTVT.

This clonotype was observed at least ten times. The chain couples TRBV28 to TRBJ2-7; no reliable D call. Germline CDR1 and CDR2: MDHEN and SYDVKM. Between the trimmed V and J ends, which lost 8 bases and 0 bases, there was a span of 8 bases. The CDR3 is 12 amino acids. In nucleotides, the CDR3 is TGTGCCAGCGGTCTTAGCTCCTACGAGCAGTACTTC. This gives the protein CASGLSSYEQYF.

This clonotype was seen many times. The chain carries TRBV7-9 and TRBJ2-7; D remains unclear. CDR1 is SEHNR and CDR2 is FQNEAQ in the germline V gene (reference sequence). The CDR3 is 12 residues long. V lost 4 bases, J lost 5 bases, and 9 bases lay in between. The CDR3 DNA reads TGTGCCAGCAGCTCGATATTGAACGAGCAGTACTTC. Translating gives CASSSILNEQYF.

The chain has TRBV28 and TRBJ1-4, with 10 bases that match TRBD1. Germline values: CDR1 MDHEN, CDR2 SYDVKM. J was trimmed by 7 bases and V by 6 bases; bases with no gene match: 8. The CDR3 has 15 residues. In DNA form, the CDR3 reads TGTGCCAGCAGCTTAAGGACAGGGGGATTTGAAAAACTGTTTTTT. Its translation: CASSLRTGGFEKLFF.

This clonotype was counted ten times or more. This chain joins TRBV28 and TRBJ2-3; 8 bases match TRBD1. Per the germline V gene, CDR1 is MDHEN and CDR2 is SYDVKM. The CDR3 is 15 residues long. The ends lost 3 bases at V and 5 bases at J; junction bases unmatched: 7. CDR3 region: CASSLDREVLDTQYF. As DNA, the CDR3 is TGTGCCAGCAGTTTGGACAGGGAGGTTTTAGATACGCAGTATTTT.

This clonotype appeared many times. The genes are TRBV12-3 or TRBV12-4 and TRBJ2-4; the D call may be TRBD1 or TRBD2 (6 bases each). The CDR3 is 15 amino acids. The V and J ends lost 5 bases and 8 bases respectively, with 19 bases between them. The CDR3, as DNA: TGTGCCAGCAGTCTATTAGGGAAGGGGGGTGACATTCAGTACTTC. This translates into CASSLLGKGGDIQYF.